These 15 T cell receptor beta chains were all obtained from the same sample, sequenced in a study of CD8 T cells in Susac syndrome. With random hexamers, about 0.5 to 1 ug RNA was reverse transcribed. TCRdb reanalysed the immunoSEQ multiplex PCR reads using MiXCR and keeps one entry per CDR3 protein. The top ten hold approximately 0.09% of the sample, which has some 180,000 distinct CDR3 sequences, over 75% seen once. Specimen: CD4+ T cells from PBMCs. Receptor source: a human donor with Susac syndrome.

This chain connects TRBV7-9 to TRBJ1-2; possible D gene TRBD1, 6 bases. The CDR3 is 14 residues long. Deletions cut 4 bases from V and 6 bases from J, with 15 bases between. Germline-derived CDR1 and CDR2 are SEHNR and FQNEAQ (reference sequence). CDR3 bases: TGTGCCAGCAGCTCAGACAGGCTGTTGCATGGCTACACCTTC. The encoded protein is CASSSDRLLHGYTF.

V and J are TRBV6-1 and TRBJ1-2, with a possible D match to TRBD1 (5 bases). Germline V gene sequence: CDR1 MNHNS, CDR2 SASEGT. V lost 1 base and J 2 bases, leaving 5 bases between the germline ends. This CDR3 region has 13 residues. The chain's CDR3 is CASSEEGNYGYTF. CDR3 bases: TGTGCCAGCAGTGAAGAGGGGAACTATGGCTACACCTTC.

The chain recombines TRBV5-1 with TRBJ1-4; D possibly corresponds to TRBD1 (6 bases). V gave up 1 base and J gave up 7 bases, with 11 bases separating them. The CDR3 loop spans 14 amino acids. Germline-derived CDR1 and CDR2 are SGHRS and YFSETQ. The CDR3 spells CASSLRGAREKLFF. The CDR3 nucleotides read TGCGCCAGCAGCTTGAGGGGGGCGCGTGAAAAACTGTTTTTT.

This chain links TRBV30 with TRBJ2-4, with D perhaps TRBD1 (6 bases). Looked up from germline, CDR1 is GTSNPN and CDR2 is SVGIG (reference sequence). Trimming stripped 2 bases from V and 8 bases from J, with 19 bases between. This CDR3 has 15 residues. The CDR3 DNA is TGTGCCTGGAGTTCGCCGGGACATGGGAGAGACATTCAGTACTTC. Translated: CAWSSPGHGRDIQYF.

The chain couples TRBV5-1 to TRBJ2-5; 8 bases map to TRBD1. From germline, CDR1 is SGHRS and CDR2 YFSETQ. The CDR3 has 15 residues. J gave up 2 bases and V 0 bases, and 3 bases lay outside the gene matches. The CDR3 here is CASSLAGQGQETQYF. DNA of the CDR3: TGCGCCAGCAGCTTGGCCGGACAGGGACAAGAGACCCAGTACTTC. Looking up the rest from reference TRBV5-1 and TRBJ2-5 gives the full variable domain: KAGVTQTPRYLIKTRGQQVTLSCSPISGHRSVSWYQQTPGQGLQFLFEYFSETQRNKGNFPGRFSGRQFSNSRSEMNVSTLELGDSALYLCASSLAGQGQETQYFGPGTRLLVL.

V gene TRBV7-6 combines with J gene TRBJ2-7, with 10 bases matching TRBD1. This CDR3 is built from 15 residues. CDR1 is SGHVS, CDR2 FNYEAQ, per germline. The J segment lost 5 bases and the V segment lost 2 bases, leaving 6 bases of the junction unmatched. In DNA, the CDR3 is TGTGCCAGCAGCTTAACCGACAGGGGGCGAGACGAGCAGTACTTC. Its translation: CASSLTDRGRDEQYF.

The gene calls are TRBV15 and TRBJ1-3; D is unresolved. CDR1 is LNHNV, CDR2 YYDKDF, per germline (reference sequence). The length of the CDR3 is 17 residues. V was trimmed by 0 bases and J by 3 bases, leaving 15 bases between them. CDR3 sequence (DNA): TGTGCCACCAGCAGAGACCTGCAGCTAAGGGTTGGAAACACCATATATTTT. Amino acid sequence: CATSRDLQLRVGNTIYF. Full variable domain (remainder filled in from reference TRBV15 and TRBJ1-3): DAMVIQNPRYQVTQFGKPVTLSCSQTLNHNVMYWYQQKSSQAPKLLFHYYDKDFNNEADTPDNFQSRRPNTSFCFLDIRSPGLGDTAMYLCATSRDLQLRVGNTIYFGEGSWLTVV.

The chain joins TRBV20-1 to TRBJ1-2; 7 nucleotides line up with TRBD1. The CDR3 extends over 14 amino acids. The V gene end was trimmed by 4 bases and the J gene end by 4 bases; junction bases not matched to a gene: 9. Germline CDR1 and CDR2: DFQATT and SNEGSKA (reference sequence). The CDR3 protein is CSAKEPGQSYGYTF. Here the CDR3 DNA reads TGCAGTGCTAAGGAGCCGGGACAGTCCTATGGCTACACCTTC.

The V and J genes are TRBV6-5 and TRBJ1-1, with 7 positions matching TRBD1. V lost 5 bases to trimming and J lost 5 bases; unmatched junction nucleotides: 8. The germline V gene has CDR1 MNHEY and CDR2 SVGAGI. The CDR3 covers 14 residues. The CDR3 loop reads CASSLTGSITEAFF. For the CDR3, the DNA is TGTGCCAGCAGTCTGACAGGGTCGATTACTGAAGCTTTCTTT.

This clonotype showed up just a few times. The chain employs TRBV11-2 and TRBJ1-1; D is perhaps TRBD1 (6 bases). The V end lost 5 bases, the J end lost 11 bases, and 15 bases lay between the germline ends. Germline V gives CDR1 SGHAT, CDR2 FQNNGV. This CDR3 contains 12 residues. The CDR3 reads CASSPGEGEAFF. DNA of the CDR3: TGTGCCAGCAGCCCCGGGGAGGGGGAGGCTTTCTTT. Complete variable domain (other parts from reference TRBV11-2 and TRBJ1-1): EAGVAQSPRYKIIEKRQSVAFWCNPISGHATLYWYQQILGQGPKLLIQFQNNGVVDDSQLPKDRFSAERLKGVDSTLKIQPAKLEDSAVYLCASSPGEGEAFFGQGTRLTVV.

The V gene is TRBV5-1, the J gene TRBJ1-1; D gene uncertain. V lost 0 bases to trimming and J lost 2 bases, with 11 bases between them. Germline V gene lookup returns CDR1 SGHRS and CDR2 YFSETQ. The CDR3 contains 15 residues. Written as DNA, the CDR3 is TGCGCCAGCAGCTTGGGGGCCGCACCAAACACTGAAGCTTTCTTT. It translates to CASSLGAAPNTEAFF.

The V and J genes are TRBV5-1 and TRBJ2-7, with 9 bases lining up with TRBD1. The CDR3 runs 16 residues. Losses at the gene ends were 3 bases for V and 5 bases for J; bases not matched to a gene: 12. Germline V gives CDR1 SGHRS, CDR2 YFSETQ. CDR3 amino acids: CASSSSTGTGTHEQYF. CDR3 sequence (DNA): TGCGCCAGCAGCTCGAGTACCGGGACAGGGACCCACGAGCAGTACTTC.

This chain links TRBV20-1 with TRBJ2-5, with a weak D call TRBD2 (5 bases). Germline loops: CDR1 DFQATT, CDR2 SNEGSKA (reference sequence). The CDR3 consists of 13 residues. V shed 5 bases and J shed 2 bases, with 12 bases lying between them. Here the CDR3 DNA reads TGCAGTGCTGCACCGACGGGACAAGAGACCCAGTACTTC. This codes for CSAAPTGQETQYF.

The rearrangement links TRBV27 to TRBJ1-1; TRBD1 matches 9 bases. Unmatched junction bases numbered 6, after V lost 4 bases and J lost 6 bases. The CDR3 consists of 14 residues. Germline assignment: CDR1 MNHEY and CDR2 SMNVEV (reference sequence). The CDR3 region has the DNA TGTGCCAGCAGTTCCAACAGGGGGCGCTCTGAAGCTTTCTTT. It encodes CASSSNRGRSEAFF.

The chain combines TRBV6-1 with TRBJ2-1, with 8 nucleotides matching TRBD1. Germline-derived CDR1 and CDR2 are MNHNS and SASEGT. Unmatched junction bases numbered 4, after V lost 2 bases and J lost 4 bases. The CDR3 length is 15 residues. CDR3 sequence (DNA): TGTGCCAGCAGTGAAAGGTGGACAGGGTACAATGAGCAGTTCTTC. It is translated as CASSERWTGYNEQFF.